This T cell receptor (beta chain) was documented in a study of chemoradiotherapy in HPV16-positive cancers. Sequenced by immunoSEQ multiplex PCR; TCRdb stores in-frame clones only, minus some. The table has around 10,000 clones, approximately 84% seen once; the top ten hold 2.6%. The sample consisted of blood, taken from a patient who underwent chemoradiotherapy. This clonotype was obtained from a human donor with HPV-associated anogenital cancer.

CDR3 nucleotides: TGCGCCAGCAGCCCCGGACAGGGTGAAGGCTACACCTTC. It yields the protein CASSPGQGEGYTF. J is TRBJ1-2 and V is TRBV5-1; TRBD1 matches at 8 bases. This CDR3 is built from 13 residues. CDR1 is SGHRS and CDR2 is YFSETQ in the germline V gene. With 4 bases clipped from V and 8 bases from J, the junction kept 7 bases outside the gene matches.